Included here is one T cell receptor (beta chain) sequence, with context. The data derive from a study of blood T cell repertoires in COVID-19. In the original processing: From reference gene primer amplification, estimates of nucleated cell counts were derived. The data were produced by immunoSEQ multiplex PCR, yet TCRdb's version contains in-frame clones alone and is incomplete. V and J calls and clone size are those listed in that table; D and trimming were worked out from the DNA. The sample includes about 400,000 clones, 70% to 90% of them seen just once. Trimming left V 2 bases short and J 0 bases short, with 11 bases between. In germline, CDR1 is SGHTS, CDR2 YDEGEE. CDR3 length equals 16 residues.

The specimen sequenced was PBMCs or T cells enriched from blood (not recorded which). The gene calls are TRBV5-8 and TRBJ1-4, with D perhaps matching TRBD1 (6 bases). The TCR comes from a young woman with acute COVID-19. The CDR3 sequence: CASSLQGSPTNEKLFF. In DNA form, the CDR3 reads TGTGCCAGCAGCTTACAGGGTTCTCCAACTAATGAAAAACTGTTTTTT.